These 2 T cell receptor beta chains share one sample of origin, sequenced in a study of T-cell reconstitution after alpha-beta-depleted transplantation in children. Using unique molecular identifiers, the investigators prepared the TCRbeta library. TCRdb re-called the PCR reads with MiXCR, one entry per CDR3 protein. The sample includes about 250,000 distinct CDR3 sequences, 20% to 30% of them seen just once. Sample: PBMCs, mostly from graft donor cells, taken 360 days after TCRalphabeta/CD19-depleted stem cell transplant. The origin of the receptors is a female patient aged 2-9 years who had a stem cell transplant for congenital amegakaryocytic thrombocytopenia, so the T cells may come from the graft donor.

This clonotype showed up just a few times. This sequence joins TRBV29-1 and TRBJ2-3, with D hard to call. Trimming cost V 3 bases and J 2 bases, with 9 bases left between them. The CDR3 consists of 13 residues. Germline assignment: CDR1 SQVTM and CDR2 ANQGSEA. The CDR3 coding sequence is TGCAGCGTTGAGCTCCCGATCACAGATACGCAGTATTTT. Translation: CSVELPITDTQYF.

The chain couples TRBV2 to TRBJ1-4; possible D gene TRBD1, 6 bases. Germline V lookup: CDR1 SNHLY, CDR2 FYNNEI. The CDR3 contains 12 residues. Trimming removed 4 bases from V and 14 bases from J, with 14 bases in between. The CDR3 loop is CASSGQVDTLFF. Here the CDR3 DNA reads TGTGCCAGCAGTGGACAGGTCGATACGCTGTTTTTT.